Presented here are 4 T cell receptor beta chains from one specimen sequenced in a study of blood T cells in healthy people across ages (dated by TCRdb to the mid-2010s). The library was prepared using 5' RACE. Sequenced on an Illumina HiSeq 2500. A second PCR of 7 to 11 cycles was performed with a sample-barcoded 5' primer and a J-beta primer mix. The public reads were reanalyzed by TCRdb: fastp trimming at Q25, MiXCR alignment, in-frame beta chains only. CDR3 protein sequences are deduplicated, and each keeps its most common genes and DNA. Present in this sample are around 1,600,000 distinct CDR3 sequences, approximately 42% of which were seen just once. About 4% of the sample rests with the top ten. The sequenced material came from blood. The receptor source for this set is a woman younger than 30 in good health.

This chain uses TRBV27 with TRBJ2-5, with 7 bases aligning to TRBD1. The CDR3 runs 12 residues. Germline CDR1 and CDR2: MNHEY and SMNVEV (reference sequence). Losses at the gene ends were 5 bases for V and 11 bases for J; bases not matched to a gene: 8. CDR3 bases: TGTGCCAGCAGTAACCCCGGACAGGAACAGTACTTC. This encodes CASSNPGQEQYF.

For this clonotype: The junction departs from germline at one end; a sequencing error may be responsible. This chain joins TRBV12-3 or TRBV12-4 and TRBJ2-3; D is undetermined. The CDR3 sequence is 15 residues long. CDR3 bases: TGTACCAGCAGTCCTGCCTTCGCTAGCACAGATACGCAGTATTTT. Its protein product is CTSSPAFASTDTQYF.

J is TRBJ2-7 and V is TRBV6-1; D perhaps matches TRBD1 (5 bases). V was clipped by 0 bases and J by 4 bases, with 10 bases between them. Germline values: CDR1 MNHNS, CDR2 SASEGT. The CDR3 is 14 residues long. The CDR3 bases are TGTGCCAGCAGTGAAGCCCACGGACATTACGAGCAGTACTTC. This gives the protein CASSEAHGHYEQYF.

J is TRBJ1-1 and V is TRBV2, with 7 bases identical to TRBD1. Germline V CDR1 and CDR2: SNHLY, FYNNEI. V shed 5 bases and J 6 bases; nucleotides not matched to a gene: 9. The CDR3 totals 14 residues. CDR3 in amino acids: CASSPTGASPEAFF. The CDR3 region has the DNA TGTGCCAGCAGTCCAACAGGGGCTTCTCCTGAAGCTTTCTTT.